This TCR beta chain was identified during a study of yellow fever vaccine responses in identical twins. General study results and limits: Reportedly, the T cell response mounted by twins to vaccine seemed partly convergent, partly personalized.

For this clonotype: Antigen specificity is unknown.

Germline trimming cut 7 bases from V and 3 bases from J; bases unmatched to any gene: 12. This CDR3 contains 16 residues. The germline CDR1 and CDR2 sequences are MDHEN and SYDVKM. TCRdb reprocessed the RT-PCR reads with MiXCR, giving one entry per CDR3 protein. The table has roughly 2,700 distinct CDR3 sequences, roughly 87% seen once. V usage is TRBV28 and J usage is TRBJ2-3; 8 bases are shared with TRBD1. This material consisted of T cells from blood (PBMCs), unsorted or a sorted subset (not recorded which), taken before or after yellow fever vaccination (not recorded which). The origin of this receptor is a female donor who received the yellow fever vaccine. The CDR3 nucleotides are TGTGCCAGCAACCCATGGCAGGGGGCTAGGACAGATACGCAGTATTTT. This encodes CASNPWQGARTDTQYF.